These T cell receptor beta chains were read from a single sample in a study of naive and memory T cell subsets. TCRdb processed the UMI-ligation and nested PCR reads anew with MiXCR; each CDR3 protein has one entry. Of about 150,000 distinct CDR3 sequences listed, 22% are singletons. The sample comprised naive CD4+ T cells from blood. The source is a human donor in good health. The CDR3 runs from the conserved cysteine through the conserved F or W. The D gene is left open where the match is weak. Only part of the rows carry a size: once, few, many, or a class if the clone is expanded.

j_call: TRBJ2-1; clone_size: few; d_call: .; v_call: TRBV29-1; cdr3_aa: CSVEAKAAYNEQFF; cdr3_nt: TGCAGCGTTGAGGCCAAGGCGGCCTACAATGAGCAGTTCTTC
j_call: TRBJ2-7; clone_size: few; d_call: .; v_call: TRBV20-1; cdr3_aa: CSGGSDEQYF; cdr3_nt: TGCAGTGGAGGGAGCGACGAGCAGTACTTC
j_call: TRBJ2-7; clone_size: many; d_call: .; v_call: TRBV20-1; cdr3_aa: CSVEEAYEQYF; cdr3_nt: TGCAGTGTGGAGGAGGCCTACGAGCAGTACTTC
j_call: TRBJ2-7; clone_size: .; d_call: TRBD1; v_call: TRBV15; cdr3_aa: CATSRAGLGTGAEQYF; cdr3_nt: TGTGCCACCAGCAGAGCCGGGCTCGGGACAGGGGCCGAGCAGTACTTC
j_call: TRBJ1-5; clone_size: few; d_call: .; v_call: TRBV6-6; cdr3_aa: CASSSPADSYQPQHF; cdr3_nt: TGTGCCAGCAGTTCCCCCGCCGACAGCTATCAGCCCCAGCATTTT
j_call: TRBJ2-7; clone_size: few; d_call: TRBD2; v_call: TRBV29-1; cdr3_aa: CSVLAGIGVNHEQYF; cdr3_nt: TGCAGCGTCCTAGCGGGGATCGGAGTGAACCACGAGCAGTACTTC
j_call: TRBJ2-7; clone_size: .; d_call: TRBD1; v_call: TRBV4-1; cdr3_aa: CASSQAGGAYEQYF; cdr3_nt: TGCGCCAGCAGCCAAGCAGGGGGAGCCTACGAGCAGTACTTC
j_call: TRBJ2-2; clone_size: few; d_call: .; v_call: TRBV7-9; cdr3_aa: CASSLNSDTGELFF; cdr3_nt: TGTGCCAGCAGCCTCAACTCGGATACCGGGGAGCTGTTTTTT
j_call: TRBJ1-2; clone_size: few; d_call: .; v_call: TRBV28; cdr3_aa: CASTPQGPYGYTF; cdr3_nt: TGTGCCAGCACCCCACAGGGACCCTATGGCTACACCTTC
j_call: TRBJ2-7; clone_size: .; d_call: .; v_call: TRBV27; cdr3_aa: CASRGTYEQYF; cdr3_nt: TGTGCCAGCAGGGGGACCTACGAGCAGTACTTC
j_call: TRBJ2-7; clone_size: .; d_call: .; v_call: TRBV2; cdr3_aa: CASSESGAGPYEQYF; cdr3_nt: TGTGCCAGCAGTGAGAGTGGGGCAGGGCCCTACGAGCAGTACTTC
j_call: TRBJ1-5; clone_size: few; d_call: .; v_call: TRBV6-5; cdr3_aa: CASSYRSIGVGNQPQHF; cdr3_nt: TGTGCCAGCAGTTACAGGTCGATAGGGGTAGGCAATCAGCCCCAGCATTTT
j_call: TRBJ2-1; clone_size: few; d_call: TRBD1; v_call: TRBV12-3/TRBV12-4; cdr3_aa: CASSAVGTGYRNEQFF; cdr3_nt: TGTGCCAGCAGTGCCGTGGGGACAGGGTATCGGAATGAGCAGTTCTTC
j_call: TRBJ2-3; clone_size: .; d_call: .; v_call: TRBV5-4; cdr3_aa: CASSLEVRTDTQYF; cdr3_nt: TGTGCCAGCAGCTTGGAGGTCCGAACAGATACGCAGTATTTT
j_call: TRBJ1-1; clone_size: .; d_call: TRBD1; v_call: TRBV5-6; cdr3_aa: CASSPVQGREAFF; cdr3_nt: TGTGCCAGCAGCCCCGTACAGGGGCGGGAAGCTTTCTTT
j_call: TRBJ2-3; clone_size: many; d_call: .; v_call: TRBV20-1; cdr3_aa: CSARDLEATYTQYF; cdr3_nt: TGCAGTGCTAGAGACCTGGAGGCTACATATACGCAGTATTTT
j_call: TRBJ2-3; clone_size: few; d_call: .; v_call: TRBV5-1; cdr3_aa: CASSLAVGDDTQYF; cdr3_nt: TGCGCCAGCAGCTTGGCCGTCGGCGACGATACGCAGTATTTT
j_call: TRBJ2-5; clone_size: .; d_call: .; v_call: TRBV29-1; cdr3_aa: CSVKLDSQETQYF; cdr3_nt: TGCAGCGTTAAATTGGACAGCCAAGAGACCCAGTACTTC
j_call: TRBJ1-6; clone_size: few; d_call: .; v_call: TRBV28; cdr3_aa: CASRLQGHNSPLHF; cdr3_nt: TGTGCCAGCAGACTACAGGGACACAATTCACCCCTCCACTTT
j_call: TRBJ2-1; clone_size: .; d_call: TRBD1; v_call: TRBV6-5; cdr3_aa: CASSTGESYNEQFF; cdr3_nt: TGTGCCAGCAGTACAGGGGAATCCTACAATGAGCAGTTCTTC
j_call: TRBJ2-1; clone_size: many; d_call: .; v_call: TRBV4-3; cdr3_aa: CASSQGVPYNEQFF; cdr3_nt: TGCGCCAGCAGCCAAGGGGTGCCCTACAATGAGCAGTTCTTC
j_call: TRBJ2-2; clone_size: .; d_call: .; v_call: TRBV21-1; cdr3_aa: CASSNGGAFPGELFF; cdr3_nt: TGTGCCAGCAGCAACGGGGGGGCATTCCCCGGGGAGCTGTTTTTT
j_call: TRBJ2-5; clone_size: few; d_call: .; v_call: TRBV6-6; cdr3_aa: CASSYRQIQETQYF; cdr3_nt: TGTGCCAGCAGTTACAGGCAGATCCAAGAGACCCAGTACTTC
j_call: TRBJ2-7; clone_size: many; d_call: TRBD2; v_call: TRBV20-1; cdr3_aa: CSARLAGVEEQYF; cdr3_nt: TGCAGTGCTAGACTAGCGGGAGTGGAAGAGCAGTACTTC
j_call: TRBJ2-1; clone_size: .; d_call: TRBD2; v_call: TRBV6-6; cdr3_aa: CASSTSGKRYNEQFF; cdr3_nt: TGTGCCAGCAGCACTAGCGGGAAGCGCTACAATGAGCAGTTCTTC
j_call: TRBJ2-7; clone_size: .; d_call: TRBD1; v_call: TRBV20-1; cdr3_aa: CSVGLGQVYEQYF; cdr3_nt: TGCAGTGTCGGTTTGGGACAGGTCTACGAGCAGTACTTC
j_call: TRBJ2-1; clone_size: .; d_call: .; v_call: TRBV19; cdr3_aa: CASSIGRTHNEQFF; cdr3_nt: TGTGCCAGTAGTATAGGAAGGACCCACAATGAGCAGTTCTTC
j_call: TRBJ2-5; clone_size: many; d_call: TRBD2; v_call: TRBV30; cdr3_aa: CAWSKREGPETQYF; cdr3_nt: TGTGCCTGGAGTAAGCGGGAGGGCCCCGAGACCCAGTACTTC
j_call: TRBJ2-2; clone_size: many; d_call: TRBD1; v_call: TRBV5-1; cdr3_aa: CASSLAGQGHTGELFF; cdr3_nt: TGCGCCAGCAGCTTAGCGGGACAGGGCCACACCGGGGAGCTGTTTTTT
j_call: TRBJ2-7; clone_size: few; d_call: TRBD2; v_call: TRBV4-3; cdr3_aa: CASSRTGTRSSYEQYF; cdr3_nt: TGCGCCAGCAGCCGAACCGGGACTAGAAGCTCCTACGAGCAGTACTTC
j_call: TRBJ1-1; clone_size: .; d_call: .; v_call: TRBV7-2; cdr3_aa: CASSLSRANTEAFF; cdr3_nt: TGTGCCAGCAGCTTAAGCAGGGCGAACACTGAAGCTTTCTTT
j_call: TRBJ1-1; clone_size: .; d_call: .; v_call: TRBV29-1; cdr3_aa: CSAQGLEAFF; cdr3_nt: TGCAGCGCCCAGGGGCTGGAAGCTTTCTTT
j_call: TRBJ2-6; clone_size: few; d_call: TRBD2; v_call: TRBV20-1; cdr3_aa: CSASGRAMAGANVLTF; cdr3_nt: TGCAGTGCTAGTGGGAGGGCTATGGCGGGGGCCAACGTCCTGACTTTC
j_call: TRBJ2-1; clone_size: many; d_call: .; v_call: TRBV12-5; cdr3_aa: CASGLFYNEQFF; cdr3_nt: TGTGCTAGTGGTTTATTCTACAATGAGCAGTTCTTC
j_call: TRBJ2-3; clone_size: few; d_call: .; v_call: TRBV20-1; cdr3_aa: CSARAAGTVTDTQYF; cdr3_nt: TGCAGTGCTAGAGCGGCAGGGACGGTCACAGATACGCAGTATTTT
j_call: TRBJ1-6; clone_size: few; d_call: TRBD1; v_call: TRBV28; cdr3_aa: CASSHDRASPLHF; cdr3_nt: TGTGCCAGCAGCCATGACAGGGCCTCACCCCTCCACTTT
j_call: TRBJ2-1; clone_size: .; d_call: .; v_call: TRBV7-7; cdr3_aa: CASSPGTLKTNEQFF; cdr3_nt: TGTGCTAGCAGCCCCGGGACTCTTAAAACCAATGAGCAGTTCTTC
j_call: TRBJ1-2; clone_size: few; d_call: TRBD1; v_call: TRBV6-5; cdr3_aa: CASRNAGGYGYTF; cdr3_nt: TGTGCCAGCAGGAACGCAGGGGGCTATGGCTACACCTTC
j_call: TRBJ2-2; clone_size: .; d_call: .; v_call: TRBV12-3/TRBV12-4; cdr3_aa: CASSLRMNTGELFF; cdr3_nt: TGTGCCAGCAGTCTAAGGATGAACACCGGGGAGCTGTTTTTT
j_call: TRBJ1-5; clone_size: few; d_call: TRBD1; v_call: TRBV12-3/TRBV12-4; cdr3_aa: CASSEGQVFSQPQHF; cdr3_nt: TGTGCCAGCAGCGAGGGACAGGTATTCTCTCAGCCCCAGCATTTT
j_call: TRBJ2-4; clone_size: .; d_call: TRBD1; v_call: TRBV10-3; cdr3_aa: CAISEGTGGWVAKNIQYF; cdr3_nt: TGTGCCATCAGTGAGGGGACAGGGGGATGGGTAGCCAAAAACATTCAGTACTTC
j_call: TRBJ2-1; clone_size: .; d_call: TRBD2; v_call: TRBV7-2; cdr3_aa: CASSLESGAGGLNEQFF; cdr3_nt: TGTGCCAGCAGCTTAGAATCGGGCGCGGGAGGGTTAAATGAGCAGTTCTTC
j_call: TRBJ2-1; clone_size: .; d_call: .; v_call: TRBV2; cdr3_aa: CASKTNEQFF; cdr3_nt: TGTGCCAGCAAAACGAATGAGCAGTTCTTC
j_call: TRBJ2-5; clone_size: few; d_call: TRBD1; v_call: TRBV20-1; cdr3_aa: CSARETGAIQETQYF; cdr3_nt: TGCAGTGCTAGAGAAACAGGGGCGATACAAGAGACCCAGTACTTC
j_call: TRBJ1-2; clone_size: .; d_call: TRBD1; v_call: TRBV29-1; cdr3_aa: CSVGGDRVNYGYTF; cdr3_nt: TGCAGCGTCGGGGGGGACAGGGTTAACTATGGCTACACCTTC
j_call: TRBJ2-5; clone_size: .; d_call: .; v_call: TRBV18; cdr3_aa: CASSPREYVETQYF; cdr3_nt: TGTGCCAGCTCACCAAGAGAGTACGTTGAGACCCAGTACTTC
j_call: TRBJ2-1; clone_size: .; d_call: TRBD2; v_call: TRBV11-2; cdr3_aa: CASSSYNQGRDSYNEQFF; cdr3_nt: TGTGCCAGCAGCTCCTATAATCAAGGGAGGGATTCATACAATGAGCAGTTCTTC
j_call: TRBJ2-6; clone_size: .; d_call: .; v_call: TRBV7-9; cdr3_aa: CASSLALGGGFSGANVLTF; cdr3_nt: TGTGCCAGCAGCTTAGCGCTTGGGGGAGGCTTCTCTGGGGCCAACGTCCTGACTTTC